Here is one TCR beta chain with its context. Amplification of TCR beta CDR3 regions was performed using RNA transcripts as template. With the HTBI primer set, the TCR CDR3 went through a first round of RT-PCR. In TCRdb, the multiplex PCR reads were re-called with MiXCR into one record per CDR3 protein. Altogether around 700,000 distinct CDR3 sequences are present, 35% being singletons, with the ten largest covering roughly 30%. The sample belongs to a study of T cells in Graves' hyperthyroidism and ophthalmopathy. The wider study: Before treatment of any kind, peripheral blood was taken at initial diagnosis.

Per the germline V gene, CDR1 is LGHNA and CDR2 is YSLEER. Germline trimming cut 4 bases from V and 7 bases from J; bases unmatched to any gene: 12. The CDR3 is 15 amino acids. Sequenced input: blood. This TCR came from a woman aged 40 to 55 with Graves' hyperthyroidism. The V call is TRBV4-3, the J call TRBJ1-1; TRBD1 aligns across 7 bases. The DNA for the CDR3 is TGCGCCAGCAGCCCTTGGAGGGGGCGCTTGGGTGAAGCTTTCTTT. Encoded protein: CASSPWRGRLGEAFF.